This passage covers 23 T cell receptor beta chains from one sample sequenced in a study of circulating and synovial CD4+ cells in juvenile arthritis. TCRdb's copy holds only in-frame clones and misses some; the assay was immunoSEQ multiplex PCR. The top ten clones hold less than 0.2% of a sample with some 35,000 clones, just under 97% of them seen once. The source material was CD4+ T cells from blood. These receptors were obtained from a human donor with juvenile idiopathic arthritis.

The genes are TRBV5-1 and TRBJ2-3; 9 positions match TRBD2. Per the germline V gene, CDR1 is SGHRS and CDR2 is YFSETQ. The J segment lost 2 bases and the V segment lost 0 bases, leaving 7 bases of the junction unmatched. The CDR3 has 17 residues. In DNA form, the CDR3 reads TGCGCCAGCAGCTTGGGCCATAGCGGGGGCACCACAGATACGCAGTATTTT. Protein product: CASSLGHSGGTTDTQYF. Combining the CDR3 with reference TRBV5-1 and TRBJ2-3 gives the whole variable domain KAGVTQTPRYLIKTRGQQVTLSCSPISGHRSVSWYQQTPGQGLQFLFEYFSETQRNKGNFPGRFSGRQFSNSRSEMNVSTLELGDSALYLCASSLGHSGGTTDTQYFGPGTRLTVL.

The rearrangement joins TRBV7-2 to TRBJ2-3, with 9 positions matching TRBD2. Germline CDR1 SGHTA, CDR2 FQGNSA. With V trimmed by 5 bases and J by 4 bases, 10 bases remained unmatched. The CDR3 is 16 amino acids. The CDR3 region is CASSRVGAGGSDTQYF. For the CDR3, the DNA is TGTGCCAGCAGCCGGGTAGGAGCGGGGGGATCAGATACGCAGTATTTT.

The chain carries TRBV18 and TRBJ2-7; no firm D call. The CDR3 consists of 14 residues. Germline CDR1 is KGHSH and CDR2 is LQKENI. V lost 1 base and J 5 bases, leaving 12 bases between the germline ends. CDR3 protein: CASSPLPSSDEQYF. CDR3 sequence (DNA): TGTGCCAGCTCACCACTGCCTAGTTCGGACGAGCAGTACTTC.

This sequence joins TRBV29-1 and TRBJ2-3; 9 bases fit TRBD2. This CDR3 has 15 residues. V lost 7 bases, J lost 4 bases, and 12 bases stayed unmatched. Germline CDR1 SQVTM, CDR2 ANQGSEA. In nucleotides, the CDR3 is TGCAGCGCAGAGAGAGCGGGGGGTGCCGCAGATACGCAGTATTTT. Residues: CSAERAGGAADTQYF.

This sequence joins TRBV9 and TRBJ2-1; 10 nucleotides agree with TRBD1. The CDR3 is 15 residues long. V dropped 4 bases and J dropped 7; count of bases not matched to a gene: 8. The germline V gene encodes CDR1 SGDLS and CDR2 YYNGEE. CDR3 nucleotides: TGTGCCAGCAGCTTAACCGGGGACAGGGGTAATGAGCAGTTCTTC. It encodes CASSLTGDRGNEQFF. Full variable domain (remainder filled in from reference TRBV9 and TRBJ2-1): DSGVTQTPKHLITATGQRVTLRCSPRSGDLSVYWYQQSLDQGLQFLIQYYNGEERAKGNILERFSAQQFPDLHSELNLSSLELGDSALYFCASSLTGDRGNEQFFGPGTRLTVL.

The rearrangement links TRBV6-1 to TRBJ1-2, with a tentative D call TRBD1 (5 bases). From germline, CDR1 is MNHNS and CDR2 SASEGT. CDR3 length equals 13 residues. CDR3: CATRTGLGYGYTF. The CDR3 DNA reads TGTGCAACCCGGACGGGACTGGGCTATGGCTACACCTTC.

The chain combines TRBV19 with TRBJ1-2; the match to TRBD1 covers 8 bases. The CDR3 is 14 residues long. With 3 bases clipped from V and 1 base from J, the junction kept 1 base outside the gene matches. Germline values: CDR1 LNHDA, CDR2 SQIVND (reference sequence). The CDR3 sequence is CASSIDRGNYGYTF. The CDR3 coding sequence is TGTGCCAGTAGTATCGACAGGGGTAACTATGGCTACACCTTC.

V gene TRBV28 combines with J gene TRBJ1-1; D is possibly TRBD1 (5 bases). With 5 bases removed from V and 6 bases from J, the gap between germline ends came to 16 bases. CDR1 is MDHEN, CDR2 SYDVKM, per germline. The CDR3 covers 14 residues. CDR3 region: CASSDVRSGPEAFF. In DNA, the CDR3 is TGTGCCAGCAGTGACGTACGGTCAGGGCCTGAAGCTTTCTTT.

Worth noting for this clone: Other DNA sequences in this specimen translate into the identical CDR3. The V and J genes are TRBV6-5 and TRBJ1-6; D remains unclear. The CDR3 spans 15 residues. The V gene's germline CDR1 is MNHEY and CDR2 SVGAGI. With 8 bases removed from V and 7 bases from J, the gap between germline ends came to 18 bases. The CDR3 spells CASERHRPPNSPLHF. CDR3 DNA sequence: TGTGCCAGCGAGCGGCACAGACCCCCGAATTCACCCCTCCACTTT.

This chain joins TRBV15 and TRBJ2-3; the D is unclear. V lost 1 base to trimming and J lost 3 bases, with 5 bases between them. The CDR3 totals 13 residues. The germline V gene has CDR1 LNHNV and CDR2 YYDKDF (reference sequence). The CDR3 nucleotides are TGTGCCACCAGCAGAGTCGGTACAGATACGCAGTATTTT. It is translated as CATSRVGTDTQYF.

The J gene is TRBJ2-3, the V gene TRBV7-2; 8 bases line up with TRBD2. V was clipped by 1 base and J by 1 base; unmatched bases: 1. Germline CDR1 SGHTA, CDR2 FQGNSA. This CDR3 comprises 15 residues. The CDR3 DNA reads TGTGCCAGCAGCTTAGAAGCGGGGGGCACAGATACGCAGTATTTT. It translates to CASSLEAGGTDTQYF. Using reference TRBV7-2 and TRBJ2-3 for the parts outside the CDR3, the full variable domain is GAGVSQSPSNKVTEKGKDVELRCDPISGHTALYWYRQSLGQGLEFLIYFQGNSAPDKSGLPSDRFSAERTGGSVSTLTIQRTQQEDSAVYLCASSLEAGGTDTQYFGPGTRLTVL.

The sample holds a few counts of this clone. The chain joins TRBV5-6 to TRBJ1-2; a possible D gene is TRBD1 (6 bases). This CDR3 has 14 amino acids. V was pared by 5 bases and J by 4 bases, with 15 bases between. Germline V lookup: CDR1 SGHDT, CDR2 YYEEEE. The CDR3 reads CASRPGTTFYGYTF. CDR3 sequence (DNA): TGTGCCAGCAGACCCGGGACAACCTTCTATGGCTACACCTTC.

The chain combines TRBV25-1 with TRBJ2-1; D gene unclear. The germline V gene encodes CDR1 MGHDK and CDR2 SYGVNS. This CDR3 region has 12 residues. Deletions cut 5 bases from V and 6 bases from J, with 8 bases between. The CDR3 spells CASSPSPNEQFF. The CDR3 bases are TGTGCCAGCAGTCCATCCCCCAATGAGCAGTTCTTC.

The chain employs TRBV30 and TRBJ2-2; 9 bases align to TRBD1. CDR1 and CDR2 (germline): GTSNPN, SVGIG (reference sequence). This CDR3 contains 15 residues. The J segment lost 2 bases and the V segment lost 3 bases, leaving 4 bases of the junction unmatched. Here the CDR3 DNA reads TGTGCCTGGAGACAGGGGGCTTTTAACACCGGGGAGCTGTTTTTT. Protein sequence: CAWRQGAFNTGELFF.

This clone was seen once. V usage is TRBV7-3 and J usage is TRBJ2-3; 13 nucleotides agree with TRBD2. V dropped 5 bases and J dropped 8; count of bases not matched to a gene: 4. CDR3 length: 14 residues. The germline V gene encodes CDR1 SGHTA and CDR2 FQGTGA. The CDR3 DNA reads TGTGCCAGCAGCCCCGGGACTAGCGGGACTACGCAGTATTTT. This gives the protein CASSPGTSGTTQYF.

V usage is TRBV11-2 and J usage is TRBJ2-5, with TRBD1 matching 10 bases. This CDR3 region has 19 residues. The V gene end was trimmed by 6 bases and the J gene end by 0 bases; junction bases not matched to a gene: 16. Looked up from germline, CDR1 is SGHAT and CDR2 is FQNNGV. Here the CDR3 DNA reads TGTGCCAGCAGGGATATAAGAAAGACGGACAGGGGGAACCAAGAGACCCAGTACTTC. Translated: CASRDIRKTDRGNQETQYF.

This sequence joins TRBV19 and TRBJ1-1, with 9 bases lining up with TRBD1. The CDR3 totals 15 residues. With V trimmed by 1 base and J by 6 bases, 6 bases remained unmatched. Germline CDR1 reads LNHDA; CDR2 reads SQIVND (reference sequence). The CDR3 bases are TGTGCCAGTAGTATAGTACAGGGGGCGAGATCTGAAGCTTTCTTT. Translation gives CASSIVQGARSEAFF.

The DNA of the CDR3 is TGCAGCGCAAAAAGGACTAGCGGGAGAGGAGAGACCCAGTACTTC. The encoded protein is CSAKRTSGRGETQYF. This rearrangement joins TRBV29-1 to TRBJ2-5, with TRBD2 identical over 13 bases. The CDR3 sequence is 15 residues long. The V gene end was trimmed by 7 bases and the J gene end by 4 bases; junction bases not matched to a gene: 9. Germline V gene lookup returns CDR1 SQVTM and CDR2 ANQGSEA.

Details on this clone: This specimen includes other DNA sequences encoding the same CDR3. The rearrangement uses TRBV7-6 and TRBJ1-6; no firm D call. Germline V gives CDR1 SGHVS, CDR2 FNYEAQ. The CDR3 is 15 residues long. V lost 5 bases to trimming and J lost 7 bases, with 15 bases between them. The CDR3 DNA reads as TGTGCCAGCAGCCCAGATCGGGTTTGGAATTCACCCCTCCACTTT. Protein product: CASSPDRVWNSPLHF.

V is TRBV28 and J is TRBJ1-2; tentatively, D is TRBD1 (6 bases). The germline gives CDR1 MDHEN, CDR2 SYDVKM. This CDR3 is 12 amino acids long. Trimming stripped 4 bases from V and 6 bases from J, with 9 bases between. The CDR3 bases are TGTGCCAGCAGTTCAGGACAGCATGGCTACACCTTC. Translating it yields CASSSGQHGYTF.

The chain recombines TRBV28 with TRBJ2-2; no reliable D call. Germline V gene lookup returns CDR1 MDHEN and CDR2 SYDVKM. Trimming left V 6 bases short and J 2 bases short, with 7 bases between. This CDR3 has 13 residues. The CDR3 nucleotides read TGTGCCAGCAGCTTACTTAACACCGGGGAGCTGTTTTTT. Residues: CASSLLNTGELFF.

The genes are TRBV6-5 and TRBJ1-5; D perhaps matches TRBD1 (6 bases). The germline CDR1 and CDR2 sequences are MNHEY and SVGAGI. The CDR3 extends over 14 amino acids. With 5 bases removed from V and 7 bases from J, the gap between germline ends came to 15 bases. This chain's CDR3 is CASSPFGQLQPQHF. CDR3 in DNA: TGTGCCAGCAGTCCCTTCGGACAGCTCCAGCCCCAGCATTTT.

This rearrangement joins TRBV14 to TRBJ1-5; unclear D gene. The V gene lost 0 bases and the J gene lost 4 bases, with 4 bases spanning the gap. There are 13 residues in the CDR3. The germline gives CDR1 SGHDN, CDR2 FVKESK. The CDR3 nucleotides read TGTGCCAGCAGCCAAGATCTGAATCAGCCCCAGCATTTT. This codes for CASSQDLNQPQHF. Full variable domain (missing parts from reference TRBV14 and TRBJ1-5): EAGVTQFPSHSVIEKGQTVTLRCDPISGHDNLYWYRRVMGKEIKFLLHFVKESKQDESGMPNNRFLAERTGGTYSTLKVQPAELEDSGVYFCASSQDLNQPQHFGDGTRLSIL.